What follows are 30 T cell receptor beta chains derived from one specimen sequenced in a study. Each CDR3 protein gets one entry after TCRdb re-called the RT-PCR reads with MiXCR. In the table there are hundreds of thousands of distinct CDR3 sequences, 12% to 15% of which are singletons. The sample taken for sequencing was memory CD4+ T cells from blood. The receptor source for this set is a female donor in good health, serving as a healthy control.

This clonotype was detected only a few times. The V gene is TRBV10-3, the J gene TRBJ1-1; D is unresolved. The germline V gene has CDR1 ENHRY and CDR2 SYGVKD. This CDR3 spans 15 amino acids. Trimming removed 2 bases from V and 1 base from J, with 11 bases in between. CDR3 residues: CAISEPYTENTEAFF. The CDR3 bases are TGTGCCATCAGTGAGCCATATACAGAGAACACTGAAGCTTTCTTT.

The genes are TRBV2 and TRBJ2-7; tentatively, D is TRBD2 (5 bases). Germline V gene sequence: CDR1 SNHLY, CDR2 FYNNEI. V gave up 5 bases and J gave up 4 bases, with 12 bases separating them. CDR3 length equals 13 residues. The CDR3 is CASSRNAGYEQYF. CDR3 nucleotide sequence: TGTGCCAGCAGTAGAAACGCGGGTTACGAGCAGTACTTC.

This clonotype showed up many times. The chain carries TRBV20-1 and TRBJ2-5; TRBD2 matches 10 bases. In germline, CDR1 is DFQATT, CDR2 SNEGSKA (reference sequence). Trimming took 4 bases from V and 4 from J; bases not matched to a gene: 6. The CDR3 loop spans 14 amino acids. CDR3 sequence reads: CSAKLAGVRETQYF. CDR3 DNA sequence: TGCAGTGCTAAGCTAGCGGGGGTTAGAGAGACCCAGTACTTC.

This clonotype was seen a few times. V and J are TRBV18 and TRBJ1-6; D uncertain. This CDR3 region has 16 residues. Germline V lookup: CDR1 KGHSH, CDR2 LQKENI. V was clipped by 3 bases and J by 10 bases, with 19 bases between them. The CDR3, as DNA: TGTGCCAGCTCACCCGGCACTCCGGGCTTTAACTCACCCCTCCACTTT. Protein product: CASSPGTPGFNSPLHF.

The rearrangement links TRBV24-1 to TRBJ2-7; TRBD1 aligns across 7 bases. This CDR3 is built from 16 residues. Trimming removed 8 bases from V and 2 bases from J; junction bases left unmatched: 14. CDR1 KGHDR and CDR2 SFDVKD come from the germline V gene. In DNA form, the CDR3 reads TGTGCCACCATATATATTAGGGACAGACGAGCCTACGAGCAGTACTTC. Its translation: CATIYIRDRRAYEQYF.

The chain recombines TRBV29-1 with TRBJ2-7; D possibly uses TRBD1 or TRBD2 (5 bases each). Trimming removed 6 bases from V and 3 bases from J, with 12 bases in between. Germline V gives CDR1 SQVTM, CDR2 ANQGSEA. This CDR3 region has 12 residues. CDR3 DNA: TGCAGCGTCGAGGGGTTCGGCTACGAGCAGTACTTC. Translating gives CSVEGFGYEQYF.

This clonotype showed up many times. The chain recombines TRBV20-1 with TRBJ2-1; 11 bases match TRBD2. Unmatched junction bases numbered 5, after V lost 6 bases and J lost 7 bases. CDR1 DFQATT and CDR2 SNEGSKA come from the germline V gene (reference sequence). The CDR3 is 13 residues long. CDR3 residues: CSAMGLAANEQFF. CDR3 in DNA: TGCAGTGCCATGGGACTAGCGGCGAATGAGCAGTTCTTC.

This clonotype has more than one count but fewer than ten. The chain couples TRBV5-1 to TRBJ2-7, with 9 bases fitting TRBD1. After removal of 0 bases from V and 2 bases from J, the junction contained 6 bases not matched to a gene. Looked up from germline, CDR1 is SGHRS and CDR2 is YFSETQ. This CDR3 spans 16 amino acids. Here the CDR3 reads CASSLEPGQGTYEQYF. In DNA, the CDR3 is TGCGCCAGCAGCTTGGAGCCGGGACAGGGAACCTACGAGCAGTACTTC.

This clonotype was seen only a few times. V and J are TRBV10-3 and TRBJ1-1; 8 bases agree with TRBD1. The CDR3 consists of 13 residues. The V gene's germline CDR1 is ENHRY and CDR2 SYGVKD. V trimming: 2 bases; J trimming: 5 bases; junction bases outside the gene matches: 1. As DNA, the CDR3 is TGTGCCATCAGTGAGCAGGGGGCTACTGAAGCTTTCTTT. It specifies CAISEQGATEAFF.

As regards this clonotype: Relative to the germline gene, one junction end is altered; a read error may explain this. The chain is built from TRBV28 and TRBJ1-1; D not certain. The CDR3 runs to 13 residues. Germline V CDR1 and CDR2: MDHEN, SYDVKM. CDR3 nucleotides: TGTGCCAGCATTCATGAGGCAAACACTGAAGCTTTGTTT. Its translation: CASIHEANTEALF.

This clonotype was counted a few times. V gene TRBV12-3 or TRBV12-4 combines with J gene TRBJ1-2; D is undetermined. The CDR3 consists of 15 residues. Trimming cost V 3 bases and J 1 base, with 12 bases left between them. The CDR3 spells CASSFLRANNYGYTF. The CDR3 DNA is TGTGCCAGCAGTTTTTTAAGGGCGAATAACTATGGCTACACCTTC.

This clonotype appeared a few times. The gene calls are TRBV20-1 and TRBJ1-6; D is unresolved. The CDR3 is made up of 13 amino acids. The germline V gene has CDR1 DFQATT and CDR2 SNEGSKA (reference sequence). CDR3 residues: CGRAQSVGSPLHF. The CDR3 nucleotides read TGCGGCCGGGCCCAATCGGTCGGTTCACCCCTCCACTTT.

The sample holds a few counts of this clonotype. The genes are TRBV14 and TRBJ2-1; tentative D call: TRBD2 (5 bases). The CDR3 length is 13 residues. Germline V gene data show CDR1 as SGHDN and CDR2 as FVKESK. Trimming shortened V by 1 base and J by 12 bases, and 13 bases separated the two germline ends. For the CDR3, the DNA is TGTGCCAGCAGCCAAGTTCAGCTAGGGAGGCAGTTCTTC. The encoded protein is CASSQVQLGRQFF. Together with reference TRBV14 and TRBJ2-1, the CDR3 gives the full variable domain: EAGVTQFPSHSVIEKGQTVTLRCDPISGHDNLYWYRRVMGKEIKFLLHFVKESKQDESGMPNNRFLAERTGGTYSTLKVQPAELEDSGVYFCASSQVQLGRQFFGPGTRLTVL.

This clonotype came up a few times. The chain links TRBV15 to TRBJ2-2; D is unclear. This CDR3 is 13 amino acids long. Germline lookup yields CDR1 LNHNV and CDR2 YYDKDF (reference sequence). V was pared by 4 bases and J by 5 bases, with 8 bases between. In DNA, the CDR3 is TGTGCCACCAGCATAGGGTCAACCGGGGAGCTGTTTTTT. Translation: CATSIGSTGELFF.

The chain combines TRBV7-2 with TRBJ2-1; 12 positions agree with TRBD2. This CDR3 contains 16 residues. Trimming cost V 5 bases and J 7 bases; bases outside gene matches: 9. Germline CDR1 reads SGHTA; CDR2 reads FQGNSA. The DNA for the CDR3 is TGTGCCAGCAGCCGAAATGTCGGACTAGCGGGAAATGAGCAGTTCTTC. Its translation is CASSRNVGLAGNEQFF.

This clonotype was observed many times. The rearrangement links TRBV5-1 to TRBJ2-2, with a weak D call TRBD1 (5 bases). CDR1 and CDR2 from the germline V gene are SGHRS and YFSETQ. This CDR3 is 15 amino acids long. Trimming removed 0 bases from V and 7 bases from J, with 13 bases in between. The CDR3 is CASSLEGARIGELFF. CDR3 sequence (DNA): TGCGCCAGCAGCTTGGAAGGGGCGAGAATCGGGGAGCTGTTTTTT.

At least ten counts were recorded for this clonotype. The V and J genes are TRBV7-6 and TRBJ2-7, with D perhaps TRBD1 (6 bases). Trimming removed 1 base at V and 2 bases at J, with 9 bases between. In germline, CDR1 is SGHVS, CDR2 FNYEAQ. The CDR3 covers 14 residues. The CDR3 region has the DNA TGTGCCAGCAGCTTAGGTCGGGACACCTACGAGCAGTACTTC. It encodes CASSLGRDTYEQYF.

Points on this clonotype: This may come from a read error, since a much larger clone is one base off. The V gene is TRBV6-5, the J gene TRBJ2-5; TRBD2 matches 12 bases. This CDR3 comprises 17 residues. Germline CDR1 and CDR2: MNHEY and SVGAGI. The CDR3 nucleotides read TGTGCCTGCAGTTACTCGCTAGCGGGAGGGACGCGTGAGACCCAGTACTTC. It encodes CACSYSLAGGTRETQYF.

This clonotype was detected a few times. This chain joins TRBV12-3 or TRBV12-4 and TRBJ1-2; maybe TRBD1 (5 bases). CDR3 size: 14 residues. V lost 6 bases, J lost 10 bases, and 21 bases lay in between. Here the CDR3 reads CASRMGWRRGDYTF. The CDR3 DNA is TGTGCCAGCAGGATGGGCTGGAGAAGGGGTGACTACACCTTC.

The genes are TRBV7-2 and TRBJ2-5, with a possible D match to TRBD1 (5 bases). Per the germline V gene, CDR1 is SGHTA and CDR2 is FQGNSA. The CDR3 extends over 13 amino acids. Trimming took off 7 bases at V and 3 bases at J, with 12 bases between the two ends. The CDR3 region is CASIRAVKETQYF. For the CDR3, the DNA is TGTGCCAGCATCAGGGCCGTAAAAGAGACCCAGTACTTC.

This clonotype was seen repeatedly, ten times or more. V usage is TRBV6-5 and J usage is TRBJ1-2; 9 bases align to TRBD1. Germline CDR1 reads MNHEY; CDR2 reads SVGAGI. V shed 5 bases, J shed 6 bases, and the junction held 4 bases outside the gene matches. This CDR3 region has 13 residues. CDR3 in DNA: TGTGCCAGCAGTCGGGACAGGGCTAATGGCTACACCTTC. Translating gives CASSRDRANGYTF.

The chain employs TRBV19 and TRBJ2-5; TRBD2 aligns across 9 bases. V lost 4 bases to trimming and J lost 2 bases; unmatched junction nucleotides: 14. CDR1 is LNHDA, CDR2 SQIVND, per germline (reference sequence). This CDR3 contains 18 residues. CDR3 bases: TGTGCCAGTAGTAAGACTAGCGGTTTGTTCGCGGTACAAGAGACCCAGTACTTC. This translates into CASSKTSGLFAVQETQYF.

The rearrangement links TRBV18 to TRBJ1-6; D remains unclear. Germline V gene lookup returns CDR1 KGHSH and CDR2 LQKENI. The V and J ends lost 8 bases and 7 bases respectively, with 18 bases between them. This CDR3 contains 15 residues. This CDR3 reads CASQVGVNLNSPLHF. The DNA of the CDR3 is TGTGCCAGCCAAGTAGGTGTCAACTTGAATTCACCCCTCCACTTT.

V is TRBV28 and J is TRBJ2-5; a possible D gene is TRBD2 (6 bases). The CDR3 is 13 residues long. Germline CDR1 and CDR2: MDHEN and SYDVKM. Trimming removed 11 bases from V and 4 bases from J, with 17 bases in between. As DNA, the CDR3 is TGTGCCGCGGGATATCAGGCGGGAGAGACCCAGTACTTC. It translates to CAAGYQAGETQYF.

The rearrangement joins TRBV2 to TRBJ2-5, with no clear D. This CDR3 is 13 amino acids long. With 2 bases removed from V and 3 bases from J, the gap between germline ends came to 7 bases. Germline V gives CDR1 SNHLY, CDR2 FYNNEI. The CDR3 DNA sequence: TGTGCCAGCAGTGAACGACGAAAAGAGACCCAGTACTTC. It yields the protein CASSERRKETQYF.

This clonotype was seen a handful of times. The chain carries TRBV9 and TRBJ2-5, with D perhaps assigned TRBD1 or TRBD2 (5 bases each). The CDR3 extends over 14 amino acids. V lost 6 bases to trimming and J lost 0 bases, with 12 bases between them. From germline, CDR1 is SGDLS and CDR2 YYNGEE. CDR3 sequence reads: CASKRDGYQETQYF. CDR3 DNA sequence: TGTGCCAGCAAACGGGACGGGTACCAAGAGACCCAGTACTTC. The entire variable domain, with the rest obtained from reference TRBV9 and TRBJ2-5, is as follows: DSGVTQTPKHLITATGQRVTLRCSPRSGDLSVYWYQQSLDQGLQFLIQYYNGEERAKGNILERFSAQQFPDLHSELNLSSLELGDSALYFCASKRDGYQETQYFGPGTRLLVL.

There are many counts of this clonotype. The chain carries TRBV10-3 and TRBJ2-5; 9 bases align to TRBD1. Trimming removed 8 bases from V and 3 bases from J; junction bases left unmatched: 7. Per germline, CDR1 ENHRY and CDR2 SYGVKD. This CDR3 has 14 amino acids. The DNA of the CDR3 is TGTGCCATCCAGTCGGGACAGGGAGAAGAGACCCAGTACTTC. Translated, it gives CAIQSGQGEETQYF.

This clonotype was seen more than once but under ten times. The V gene is TRBV29-1, the J gene TRBJ1-4, with 10 bases that match TRBD1. Germline loops: CDR1 SQVTM, CDR2 ANQGSEA. The CDR3 contains 15 residues. With V trimmed by 6 bases and J by 3 bases, 7 bases remained unmatched. CDR3 loop: CSVRGTGVANEKLFF. In DNA, the CDR3 is TGCAGCGTCCGAGGGACAGGGGTGGCTAATGAAAAACTGTTTTTT.

This rearrangement joins TRBV7-9 to TRBJ1-1, with 8 bases matching TRBD1. Germline lookup yields CDR1 SEHNR and CDR2 FQNEAQ (reference sequence). The CDR3 loop spans 15 amino acids. V shed 1 base and J 4 bases; nucleotides not matched to a gene: 5. CDR3 sequence reads: CASSLDQGARTEAFF. CDR3 nucleotides: TGTGCCAGCAGCTTAGACCAGGGGGCCCGCACTGAAGCTTTCTTT. The variable domain in full, with the rest retrieved from reference TRBV7-9 and TRBJ1-1, is DTGVSQNPRHKITKRGQNVTFRCDPISEHNRLYWYRQTLGQGPEFLTYFQNEAQLEKSRLLSDRFSAERPKGSFSTLEIQRTEQGDSAMYLCASSLDQGARTEAFFGQGTRLTVV.

V and J are TRBV4-1 and TRBJ2-7, with no clear D. The CDR3 extends over 13 amino acids. The germline CDR1 and CDR2 sequences are MGHRA and YSYEKL. V was trimmed by 2 bases and J by 3 bases, leaving 8 bases between them. CDR3 bases: TGCGCCAGCAGCCAAACCGACAACTACGAGCAGTACTTC. Its protein product is CASSQTDNYEQYF.